This T cell receptor beta chain was profiled in a study of T cell responses to AZD1222 COVID-19 vaccine. Only one count was recorded for this clone. Its cognate antigen is unknown. Notes on the study in general: Spike-spanning, vaccine-associated CD4 TCRs were dominant at 160-218 and 743-854. Repertoires were collected only later (after the peak T cell response had occurred).

The table came from immunoSEQ multiplex PCR; TCRdb's copy has only in-frame clones and leaves some out. This table has fewer than 150,000 clones, around 90% appearing once. Germline V gene data show CDR1 as LGHNA and CDR2 as YNFKEQ. V lost 1 base and J 10 bases, leaving 13 bases between the germline ends. The CDR3 covers 13 residues. The origin of this receptor is an adult in good health. This chain connects TRBV4-2 to TRBJ2-5; weak D call: TRBD2 (6 bases). The sample consisted of peripheral blood, taken on day 0 of AZD1222 vaccination. The CDR3 is CASSQAGRRDQYF. CDR3 nucleotide sequence: TGTGCCAGCAGCCAAGCAGGGAGGAGGGACCAGTACTTC.